This T cell receptor beta chain was profiled in a study of T-cell memory formation after mild COVID-19. Using its own MiXCR run on the 5' RACE reads, TCRdb lists one record per CDR3 protein. The data hold a few hundred thousand distinct CDR3 sequences, with 20% to 25% observed a single time. CDR3 length: 14 amino acids. The ends lost 0 bases at V and 4 bases at J; junction bases unmatched: 1. Germline V gene lookup returns CDR1 LGHDT and CDR2 YNNKEL (reference sequence). The chain uses TRBV3-1 and TRBJ1-1; 8 bases agree with TRBD1. The sequenced sample consisted of PBMCs or a T cell subset sorted from them (not recorded which). The receptor's source is an adult woman who had mild COVID-19 (a few samples of this study predate the infection). Cell type and time point are not known. The CDR3 reads CASSQEQGVTEAFF. As DNA, the CDR3 is TGTGCCAGCAGCCAAGAACAGGGGGTCACTGAAGCTTTCTTT.